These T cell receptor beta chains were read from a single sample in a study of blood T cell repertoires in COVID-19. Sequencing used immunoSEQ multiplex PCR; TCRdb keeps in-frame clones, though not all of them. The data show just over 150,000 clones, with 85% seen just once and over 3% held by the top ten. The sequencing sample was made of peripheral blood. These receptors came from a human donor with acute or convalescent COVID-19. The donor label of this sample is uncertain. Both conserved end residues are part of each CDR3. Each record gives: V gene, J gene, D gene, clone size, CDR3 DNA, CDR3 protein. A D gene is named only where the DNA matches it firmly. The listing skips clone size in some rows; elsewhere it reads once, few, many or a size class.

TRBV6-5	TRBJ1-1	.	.	TGTGCCAGCATCCGCCAAACAGGCCTCAACACTGAAGCTTTCTTT	CASIRQTGLNTEAFF
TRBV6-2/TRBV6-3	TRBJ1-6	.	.	TGTGCCAGCAGCAAAGGGGAATCACCCCTCCACTTT	CASSKGESPLHF
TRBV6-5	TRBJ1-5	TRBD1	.	TGTGCCAGCAGTTCTACAGGGGGAGGTCAGCCCCAGCATTTT	CASSSTGGGQPQHF
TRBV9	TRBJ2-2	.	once	TGTGCCAGCAGCGTAGCACAGAACACCGGGGAGCTGTTTTTT	CASSVAQNTGELFF
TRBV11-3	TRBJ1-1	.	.	TGTGCCAGCAGCTTAGCCTGGAACACTGAAGCTTTCTTT	CASSLAWNTEAFF
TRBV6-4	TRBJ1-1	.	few	TGTGCCAGCAGTACGGGAGGGAACACTGAAGCTTTCTTT	CASSTGGNTEAFF
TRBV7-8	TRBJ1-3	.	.	TGTGCCAGCAGCTACACCGACAGTTCTGGAAACACCATATATTTT	CASSYTDSSGNTIYF
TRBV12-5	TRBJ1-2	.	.	TGTGCTAGTGGTCCCCCCAATTGGGGGGGTGGCTACACCTTC	CASGPPNWGGGYTF
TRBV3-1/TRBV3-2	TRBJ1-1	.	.	TGTGCCAGCAGCCCTCAGGGGTATAACACTGAAGCTTTCTTT	CASSPQGYNTEAFF
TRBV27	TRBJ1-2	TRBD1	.	TGTGCCAGCAGGTCGACCGGGACAGGGGTTGGCTACACCTTC	CASRSTGTGVGYTF
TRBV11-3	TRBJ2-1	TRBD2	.	TGTGCCAGCAGCTTCGGGAGGACGCCCTACAATGAGCAGTTCTTC	CASSFGRTPYNEQFF
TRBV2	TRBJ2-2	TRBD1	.	TGTGCCAGCAGCAGACGAGGGACAGGGAAAAACACCGGGGAGCTGTTTTTT	CASSRRGTGKNTGELFF
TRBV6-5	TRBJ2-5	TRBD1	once	TGTGCCAGCACACTGACAGGGAGAGAGACCCAGTACTTC	CASTLTGRETQYF
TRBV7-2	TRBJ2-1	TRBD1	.	TGTGCCAGCAGCTGGCCACGGACAGGGGGCGAGGGTGAGCAGTTCTTC	CASSWPRTGGEGEQFF
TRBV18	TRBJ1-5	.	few	TGTGCCAGCTCATCCGGACAGATTAGCAATCAGCCCCAGCATTTT	CASSSGQISNQPQHF
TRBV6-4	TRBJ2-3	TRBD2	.	TGTGCCAGCAGTGAGTCGGCGGGGGGCCGCACAGATACGCAGTATTTT	CASSESAGGRTDTQYF
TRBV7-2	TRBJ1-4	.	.	TGTGCCAGCAGCTTGGGTCGCGGGAGGCCAACTAATGAAAAACTGTTTTTT	CASSLGRGRPTNEKLFF
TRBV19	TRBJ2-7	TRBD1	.	TGTGCCAGTAGTATTGTGGACAGGGGTGGCGAGCAGTACTTC	CASSIVDRGGEQYF
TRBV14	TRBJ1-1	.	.	TGTGCCAGCAGCCCCTACAGAGATATGAACACTGAAGCTTTCTTT	CASSPYRDMNTEAFF
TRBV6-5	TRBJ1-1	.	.	TGTGCCAGCAGGACAGAAACTGAAGCTTTCTTT	CASRTETEAFF
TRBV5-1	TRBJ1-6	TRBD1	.	TGCGCCAGCAGCTTGGGACAGGGGGATTCACCCCTCCACTTT	CASSLGQGDSPLHF
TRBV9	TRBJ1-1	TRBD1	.	TGTGCCAGCAGCGTAACAGGGGCAGGGAGAGGGAACACTGAAGCTTTCTTT	CASSVTGAGRGNTEAFF
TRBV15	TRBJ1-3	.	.	TGTGCCACCAGCAGGGGAAAACAGGTCTCTGGAAACACCATATATTTT	CATSRGKQVSGNTIYF
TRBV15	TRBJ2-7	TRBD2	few	TGTGCCACCTCTCTCGGGGGGACCTACGAGCAGTACTTC	CATSLGGTYEQYF
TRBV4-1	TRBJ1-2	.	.	TGCGCCAGCAGCTTGGAGCAACAGGGCGGGTATGGCTACACCTTC	CASSLEQQGGYGYTF
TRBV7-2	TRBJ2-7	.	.	TGTGCCAGCAGCTTACAGGGGGGCTTCTACGAGCAGTACTTC	CASSLQGGFYEQYF
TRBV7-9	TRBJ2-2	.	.	TGTGCCAGCAGCTGGACCGCAGGGTCGGGGGAGCTGTTTTTT	CASSWTAGSGELFF
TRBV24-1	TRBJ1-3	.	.	TGTGCCACCAGTGATCCGGGAGCTGGAAACACCATATATTTT	CATSDPGAGNTIYF
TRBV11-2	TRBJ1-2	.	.	TGTGCCAGCAGCTTAGGGGCAGGGATAGATGGCTACACCTTC	CASSLGAGIDGYTF
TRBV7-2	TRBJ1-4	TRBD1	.	TGTGCCAGCAGCTTGGGACAGAGAGGAGAAAAACTGTTTTTT	CASSLGQRGEKLFF
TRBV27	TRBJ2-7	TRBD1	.	TGTGCCAGCAGTTCCCTGACAGGGGGCTCCTACGAGCAGTACTTC	CASSSLTGGSYEQYF
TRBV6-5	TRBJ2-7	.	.	TGTGCCAGCAGTAACAGGGTTGGGACCTACGAGCAGTACTTC	CASSNRVGTYEQYF
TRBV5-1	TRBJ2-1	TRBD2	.	TGCGCCAGCAGCTTGGCCCCCAGCGGGGGAGGTGAGCAGTTCTTC	CASSLAPSGGGEQFF
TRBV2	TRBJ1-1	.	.	TGTGCCAGCATCGGGAGAGGCGGACACACTGAAGCTTTCTTT	CASIGRGGHTEAFF
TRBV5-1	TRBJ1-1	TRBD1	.	TGCGCCAGCAGCTGGGGGCCTGGGACAGGGGAGGAGGTGGCTTTCTTT	CASSWGPGTGEEVAFF
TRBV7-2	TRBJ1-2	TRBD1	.	TGTGCCAGCAGCAGGTCGAACAGGGGGAACTATGGCTACACCTTC	CASSRSNRGNYGYTF
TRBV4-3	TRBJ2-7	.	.	TGCGCCAGCAGCCAAGATCAGACAGATTTCTACGAGCAGTACTTC	CASSQDQTDFYEQYF
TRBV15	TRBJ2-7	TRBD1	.	TGTGCCACCAGCAGAGGTCGCTGGGACAGGGCCTACGAGCAGTACTTC	CATSRGRWDRAYEQYF
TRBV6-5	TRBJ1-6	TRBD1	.	TGTGCCAGCAGGAGAAAGGGGGCGTTTAATTCACCCCTCCACTTT	CASRRKGAFNSPLHF
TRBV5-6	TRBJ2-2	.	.	TGTGCCAGCAGCTTGGTCGGCCAGGGGAATCCCGGGGAGCTGTTTTTT	CASSLVGQGNPGELFF
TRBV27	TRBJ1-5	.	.	TGTGCCAGCAGTCAGGGCTCTCAGCCCCAGCATTTT	CASSQGSQPQHF
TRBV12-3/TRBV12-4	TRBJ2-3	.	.	TGTGCCAGCAGTTTTTCGAGTGATACGCAGTATTTT	CASSFSSDTQYF
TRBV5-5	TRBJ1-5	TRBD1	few	TGTGCCAGCAGCTTGGTCCCAGGGGGCTTGGGGAATCAGCCCCAGCATTTT	CASSLVPGGLGNQPQHF
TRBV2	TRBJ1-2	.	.	TGTGCCAGCAGTGAACAGGGTCTCTATGGCTACACCTTC	CASSEQGLYGYTF
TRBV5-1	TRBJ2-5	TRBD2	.	TGCGCCAGCAGCTTGGGGAGCGGGGAACCCCAAGGGGCCCAGTACTTC	CASSLGSGEPQGAQYF
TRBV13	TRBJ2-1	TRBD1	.	TGTGCCAGCAGCTTAGCAGGGGGTGGTTACAATGAGCAGTTCTTC	CASSLAGGGYNEQFF
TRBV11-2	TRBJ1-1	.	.	TGTGCCAGCAGCTACCTACGAGGGAGAGCTTTCTTT	CASSYLRGRAFF
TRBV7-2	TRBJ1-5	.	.	TGTGCCAGCAGCTTGAGACAAGCCAATCAGCCCCAGCATTTT	CASSLRQANQPQHF
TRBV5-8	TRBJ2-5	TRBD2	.	TGTGCCAGCAGCGACCTAGGACTAGCCTATCCCCAAGAGACCCAGTACTTC	CASSDLGLAYPQETQYF
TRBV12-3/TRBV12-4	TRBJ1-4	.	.	TGTGCCAGCAGTTTAGAAGTGGTGCGGGGACTGTTTTTT	CASSLEVVRGLFF
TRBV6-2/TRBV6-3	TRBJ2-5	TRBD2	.	TGTGCCAGCAGTTACTTGACTAGCGGAAAAGAGACCCAGTACTTC	CASSYLTSGKETQYF
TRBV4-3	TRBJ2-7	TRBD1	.	TGCGCCAGCAGCCCACAGGGACAGGGAGGCTACGAGCAGTACTTC	CASSPQGQGGYEQYF
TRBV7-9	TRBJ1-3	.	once	TGTGCCAGCAGCTTACGCCCCTCCGTCCTTGGACAGGGAAACACCATATATTTT	CASSLRPSVLGQGNTIYF
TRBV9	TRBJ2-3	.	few	TGTGCCAGCAGCGTACATCCATTCACAGATACGCAGTATTTT	CASSVHPFTDTQYF
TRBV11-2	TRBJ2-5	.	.	TGTGCCAGCAGCCGCGACAGGAAAGAGACCCAGTACTTC	CASSRDRKETQYF
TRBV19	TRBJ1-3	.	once	TGTGCCAGTAGTATAGACAGACACTCTGGAAACACCATATATTTT	CASSIDRHSGNTIYF
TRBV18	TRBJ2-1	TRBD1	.	TGTGCCAGCTTTGGACAGGGTCGGAACAATGAGCAGTTCTTC	CASFGQGRNNEQFF